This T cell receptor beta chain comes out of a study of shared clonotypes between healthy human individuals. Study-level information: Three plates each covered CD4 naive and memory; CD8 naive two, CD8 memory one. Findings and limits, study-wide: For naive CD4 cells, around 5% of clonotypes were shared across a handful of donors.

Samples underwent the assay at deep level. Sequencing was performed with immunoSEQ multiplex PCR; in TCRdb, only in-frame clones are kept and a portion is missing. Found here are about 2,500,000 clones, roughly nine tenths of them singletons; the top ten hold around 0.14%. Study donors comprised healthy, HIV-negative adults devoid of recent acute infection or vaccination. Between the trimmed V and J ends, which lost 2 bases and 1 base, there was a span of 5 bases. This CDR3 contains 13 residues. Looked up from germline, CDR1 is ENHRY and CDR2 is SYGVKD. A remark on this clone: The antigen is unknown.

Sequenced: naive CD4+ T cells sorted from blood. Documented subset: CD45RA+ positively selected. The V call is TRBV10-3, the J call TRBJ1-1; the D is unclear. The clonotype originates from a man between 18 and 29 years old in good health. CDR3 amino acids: CAISEHANTEAFF. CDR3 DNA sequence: TGTGCCATCAGTGAGCATGCGAACACTGAAGCTTTCTTT.